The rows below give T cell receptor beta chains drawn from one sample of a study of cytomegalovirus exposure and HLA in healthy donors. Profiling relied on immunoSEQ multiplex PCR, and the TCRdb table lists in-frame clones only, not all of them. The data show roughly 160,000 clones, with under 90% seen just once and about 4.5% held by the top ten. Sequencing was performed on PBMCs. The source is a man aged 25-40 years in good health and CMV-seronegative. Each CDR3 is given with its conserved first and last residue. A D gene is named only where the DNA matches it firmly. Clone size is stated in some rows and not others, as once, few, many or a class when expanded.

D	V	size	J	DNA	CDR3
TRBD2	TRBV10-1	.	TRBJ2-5	TGCGCCAGCAGTGAGTCGCGTTCTAGCGGGAGGGCCCGGGGAGAGACCCAGTACTTC	CASSESRSSGRARGETQYF
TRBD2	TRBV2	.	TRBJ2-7	TGTGCCAGAACCGGGACTAGCGGGTCCTACGAGCAGTACTTC	CARTGTSGSYEQYF
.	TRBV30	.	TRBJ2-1	TGTGCCTGGAGTGCAGGGGTATCCTCCTACAATGAGCAGTTCTTC	CAWSAGVSSYNEQFF
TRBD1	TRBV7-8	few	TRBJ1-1	TGTGCCAGCAGCCCGCTACAGGGGCTGGGGACTGAAGCTTTCTTT	CASSPLQGLGTEAFF
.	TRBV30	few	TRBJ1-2	TGTGCCTGGAGGTCTCGGGGAACCTATGGCTACACCTTC	CAWRSRGTYGYTF
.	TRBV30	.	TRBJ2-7	TGTGCCTGGAGTGTAGACAGTTTCTACGAGCAGTACTTC	CAWSVDSFYEQYF
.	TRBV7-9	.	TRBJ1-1	TGTGCCAGCAGCCCCCGAGCGGTTGAAGCTTTCTTT	CASSPRAVEAFF
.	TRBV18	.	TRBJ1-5	TGTGCCAGCTCAAGACAGCCCAATCAGCCCCAGCATTTT	CASSRQPNQPQHF
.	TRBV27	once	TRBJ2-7	TGTGCCAGCAGTTCTAAGGAGAAATACGAGCAGTACTTC	CASSSKEKYEQYF
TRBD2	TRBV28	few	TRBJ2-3	TGTGCCAGCAGTTTGGACCAGACTAGCGGGGGCACAGATACGCAGTATTTT	CASSLDQTSGGTDTQYF
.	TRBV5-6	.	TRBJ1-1	TGTGCCAGCAGCCTCTTGAACACTGAAGCTTTCTTT	CASSLLNTEAFF
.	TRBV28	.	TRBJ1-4	TGTGCCAGCAGTCTCTACCTCGACGGGGGGAAGTGGGAAAAACTGTTTTTT	CASSLYLDGGKWEKLFF
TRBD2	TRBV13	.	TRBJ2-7	TGTGCCAGCAGCTTAAGGCTAGCGGGAGATTACGAGCAGTACTTC	CASSLRLAGDYEQYF
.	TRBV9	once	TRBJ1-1	TGTGCCAGCCGTTTAGTTGAGGGAGGGAACACTGAAGCTTTCTTT	CASRLVEGGNTEAFF
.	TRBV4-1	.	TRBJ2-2	TGCGCCAGCAGCCAAGGGTATCAGGGCGGGGCCGGGGAGCTGTTTTTT	CASSQGYQGGAGELFF
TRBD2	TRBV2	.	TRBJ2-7	TGTGCCAGCAGGGGACTAGTCGATCTCTACGAGCAGTACTTC	CASRGLVDLYEQYF
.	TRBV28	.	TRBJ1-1	TGTGCCAGCAGTTTGACAGTCCCGGACACTGAAGCTTTCTTT	CASSLTVPDTEAFF
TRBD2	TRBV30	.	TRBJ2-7	TGTGCCTGGACTCGGACTAGTTACGAGCAGTACTTC	CAWTRTSYEQYF
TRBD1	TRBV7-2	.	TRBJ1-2	TGTGCCAGCAGCCCAACAGGGGACTATGGCTACACCTTC	CASSPTGDYGYTF
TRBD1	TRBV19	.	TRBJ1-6	TGTGCCAGTAGTATAAGGGACAGTAATTCACCCCTCCACTTT	CASSIRDSNSPLHF
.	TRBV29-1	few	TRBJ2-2	TGCAGCGCCCAGGGGGGAGAAAACACCGGGGAGCTGTTTTTT	CSAQGGENTGELFF
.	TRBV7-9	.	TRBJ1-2	TGTGCCAGCAGGAGCAGGGTTAACTATGGCTACACCTTC	CASRSRVNYGYTF
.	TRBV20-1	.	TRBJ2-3	TGCAGTGCTGACATCACAGATACGCAGTATTTT	CSADITDTQYF
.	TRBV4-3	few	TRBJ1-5	TGCGCCAGCAGCCAAGAGGGCTCTGGCAATCAGCCCCAGCATTTT	CASSQEGSGNQPQHF
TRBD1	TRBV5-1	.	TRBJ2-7	TGCGCCAGCAGCCTACAGGGGTCATTCTCCTACGAGCAGTACTTC	CASSLQGSFSYEQYF
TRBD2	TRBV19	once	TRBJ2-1	TGTGCCAGTAGTCTACCGACTAGCGGGAGTATTAGTGAGCAGTTCTTC	CASSLPTSGSISEQFF
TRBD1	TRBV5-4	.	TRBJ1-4	TGTGCCAGCAGCCCCGGACAGGGTTGGAAACTGTTTTTT	CASSPGQGWKLFF
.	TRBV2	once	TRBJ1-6	TGTGCCAGCAGTGATGACAGCTCCTATAATTCACCCCTCCACTTT	CASSDDSSYNSPLHF
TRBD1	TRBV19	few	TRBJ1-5	TGTGCCAGTAGTATCCGGACAGGGCTGGCGGGTAGCAATCAGCCCCAGCATTTT	CASSIRTGLAGSNQPQHF
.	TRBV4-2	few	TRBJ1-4	TGTGCCAGCAGCCCAAAGCATAATTCCCCCTTTCAAAAACTGTTTTTT	CASSPKHNSPFQKLFF
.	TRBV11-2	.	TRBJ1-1	TGTGCCAGCAGCTTAGACATGACACACGTGAACACTGAAGCTTTCTTT	CASSLDMTHVNTEAFF
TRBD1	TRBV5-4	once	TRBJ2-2	TGTGCCAGCAGGACCGGGACAGGGGGAACCGGGGAGCTGTTTTTT	CASRTGTGGTGELFF